The subject of this entry is one TCR beta chain. As yet, its antigen is unknown. This sample was included in a study of cytomegalovirus exposure and HLA in healthy donors. Study details: Of some 400 genotyped donors, about 80% grouped in the Caucasian-associated ancestry cluster. Study-level results: Presence/absence analyses rested on an assumption that sequencing depth was roughly uniform across donors. Across donors, most TCRs were seen rarely, yet some public ones were widespread.

The V and J ends lost 7 bases and 5 bases, in that order; junction bases with no gene match: 12. CDR1 and CDR2 (germline): SGHRS, YFSETQ. The CDR3 covers 15 residues. PCR was performed using 60 Vbeta and 13 Jbeta primers. The repertoire was sequenced with immunoSEQ multiplex PCR; TCRdb's copy has only in-frame clones and lacks some. The sample has around 85,000 clones; around 80% are singletons. The chain recombines TRBV5-1 with TRBJ2-5; 9 bases fit TRBD1. The TCR originated in a male donor in good health and CMV-seronegative. The sample taken for sequencing was PBMCs. For the CDR3, the DNA is TGCGCCAGCCAACTTAACGCAGGACAGGGGGAGACCCAGTACTTC. Its protein product is CASQLNAGQGETQYF.